This TCR beta chain was captured in a study of technical replicates of blood from a few donors. V gave up 6 bases and J gave up 1 base; unmatched junction bases: 10. The V gene's germline CDR1 is ENHRY and CDR2 SYGVKD. This CDR3 has 18 residues. Clones were sequenced by immunoSEQ multiplex PCR, and TCRdb holds only the in-frame ones, with some missing. The top ten clones hold about 0.38% of a sample with over 80,000 clones, 96% of them seen once. This chain connects TRBV10-3 to TRBJ2-6; the match to TRBD1 covers 9 bases. Source material: T cells isolated from PBMCs. The TCR sequence derives from a human donor in good health. CDR3 loop: CAISEPTGGVSGANVLTF. CDR3 DNA sequence: TGTGCCATCAGCGAGCCGACAGGGGGGGTGTCTGGGGCCAACGTCCTGACTTTC.